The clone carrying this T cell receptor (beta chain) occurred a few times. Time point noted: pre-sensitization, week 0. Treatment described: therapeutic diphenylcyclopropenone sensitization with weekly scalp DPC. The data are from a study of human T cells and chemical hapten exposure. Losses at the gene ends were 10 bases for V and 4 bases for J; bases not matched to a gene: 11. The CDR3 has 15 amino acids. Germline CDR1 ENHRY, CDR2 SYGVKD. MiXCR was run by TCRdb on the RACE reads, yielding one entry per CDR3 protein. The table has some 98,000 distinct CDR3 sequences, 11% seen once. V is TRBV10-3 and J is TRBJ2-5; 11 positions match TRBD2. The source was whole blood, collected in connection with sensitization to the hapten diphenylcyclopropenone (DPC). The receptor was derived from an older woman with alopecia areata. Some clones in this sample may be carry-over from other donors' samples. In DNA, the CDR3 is TGTGCCACCTGCATTAGCGGGGGGGCAGGAGAGACCCAGTACTTC. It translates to CATCISGGAGETQYF.